This TCR beta chain was recorded in a study of blood T cells in healthy people across ages. For the second PCR, which ran for about 6 to 11 cycles, a sample-barcoded 5' primer and a J-beta primer mix were used. TCRdb reanalysed the 5' RACE reads using MiXCR and keeps one entry per CDR3 protein. The profile shows fewer than 1.5 million distinct CDR3 sequences, around 39% of them singletons. As concerns this clonotype: The antigen remains undetermined.

Study-wide findings and caveats: TCR beta diversity per million T cells fell roughly linearly with age. In the absence of known donor CMV status, changes in expanded clonotypes were possibly confounded.

CDR1 and CDR2 (germline): SGHAT, FQNNGV. There are 15 residues in the CDR3. Sequenced input: blood. This TCR was recovered from a woman between 18 and 30 years old in good health. This chain uses TRBV11-2 with TRBJ2-7; 7 bases agree with TRBD2. The closer fit of TRBJ2-5 to the DNA end suggests the J call may be wrong. Here the CDR3 reads CASSLAIREGETQYF. DNA for the CDR3: TGTGCCAGCAGCTTAGCGATAAGGGAGGGAGAGACCCAGTACTTC.